These T cell receptor beta chains were read from a single sample in a study of early T cells in non-severe SARS-CoV-2 infection. TCRdb reanalysed the 5' RACE reads using MiXCR and keeps one entry per CDR3 protein. The table lists 75,000 or so distinct CDR3 sequences, about 14% of them singletons, with approximately 11% in the top ten. Sequencing was done on a sample of whole blood. The receptors were sampled from an adult who was a healthcare worker with PCR-confirmed SARS-CoV-2 infection or an uninfected control (not recorded which). Each CDR3 is given with its conserved first and last residue. A D gene is named only where the DNA matches it firmly. Clone sizes are given selectively: once, few, many, or a class where the clone is expanded.

TRBJ2-3,TRBV6-5,-,TRBD1,CASSPGTGVEGHTQYF,TGTGCCAGCAGTCCGGGGACAGGGGTGGAGGGACATACGCAGTATTTT
TRBJ2-5,TRBV14,-,-,CASSQGTLPQETQYF,TGTGCCAGCAGCCAAGGAACCCTACCCCAAGAGACCCAGTACTTC
TRBJ2-5,TRBV28,few,-,CASSAKETQYF,TGTGCCAGCAGTGCCAAAGAGACCCAGTACTTC
TRBJ2-3,TRBV5-1,once,-,CASSLRLVGAHTDTQYF,TGCGCCAGCAGCTTGAGACTAGTGGGGGCCCACACAGATACGCAGTATTTT
TRBJ2-5,TRBV5-4,few,-,CASSLVGSRDQYF,TGTGCCAGCAGCCTAGTGGGCAGCCGGGACCAGTACTTC
TRBJ2-7,TRBV12-3/TRBV12-4,-,-,CASSLVGGGPFSSYEQYF,TGTGCCAGCAGTTTAGTTGGGGGGGGGCCCTTCAGCTCCTACGAGCAGTACTTC
TRBJ1-3,TRBV12-3/TRBV12-4,-,-,CASSFVSRDLGNTIYF,TGTGCCAGCAGTTTCGTATCAAGGGACCTAGGAAACACCATATATTTT
TRBJ2-7,TRBV7-9,-,TRBD2,CASSFAGVLSYEQYF,TGTGCCAGCAGCTTTGCGGGGGTCCTCTCCTACGAGCAGTACTTC
TRBJ1-5,TRBV6-5,-,-,CASSYRWEGKQPQHF,TGTGCCAGCAGTTATCGTTGGGAGGGGAAGCAGCCCCAGCATTTT
TRBJ1-1,TRBV29-1,-,-,CSSHFGGRGIGTEAFF,TGCAGTTCTCACTTCGGGGGGCGAGGTATCGGCACTGAAGCTTTCTTT
TRBJ2-5,TRBV3-1,-,-,CASSPRDRWETQYF,TGTGCCAGCAGCCCAAGGGATAGATGGGAGACCCAGTACTTC
TRBJ1-1,TRBV4-2,medium-sized,-,CASSQAKSRNMIAFF,TGTGCCAGCAGCCAAGCGAAGTCCAGGAACATGATAGCTTTCTTT
TRBJ2-7,TRBV11-2,-,-,CASSSAGGDLYEQYF,TGTGCCAGCAGCTCCGCCGGAGGGGACCTGTACGAGCAGTACTTC
TRBJ1-3,TRBV29-1,many,TRBD1,CSVGQGAGNTIYF,TGCAGCGTTGGACAGGGGGCTGGAAACACCATATATTTT
TRBJ2-1,TRBV12-3/TRBV12-4,few,-,CASSRRGPEYNEQFF,TGTGCCAGCAGCAGACGGGGGCCAGAGTACAATGAGCAGTTCTTC
TRBJ1-6,TRBV9,many,-,CASSGGQGGSPLHF,TGTGCCAGCAGCGGTGGGCAGGGTGGTTCACCCCTCCACTTT
TRBJ1-2,TRBV7-9,few,-,CASSPESQANYGYTF,TGTGCCAGCAGCCCTGAGAGCCAGGCTAACTATGGCTACACCTTC
TRBJ2-3,TRBV7-3,-,-,CASRVSRHLADTQYF,TGTGCCAGCAGGGTTTCGCGGCACTTGGCAGATACGCAGTATTTT
TRBJ1-2,TRBV29-1,many,-,CSVPVASNYGYTF,TGCAGCGTCCCTGTGGCCTCGAACTATGGCTACACCTTC
TRBJ1-1,TRBV28,-,-,CGTGRNTEAFF,TGTGGTACGGGTCGAAACACTGAAGCTTTCTTT
TRBJ1-2,TRBV19,few,TRBD1,CASSTYRGPYGYTF,TGTGCCAGTAGTACCTACAGGGGACCCTATGGCTACACCTTC
TRBJ2-1,TRBV29-1,few,-,CSVTRAPGSYNEQFF,TGCAGCGTTACCAGGGCCCCCGGATCCTACAATGAGCAGTTCTTC
TRBJ1-6,TRBV28,many,-,CASRVSLAGYKSPLHF,TGTGCCAGCAGGGTCTCGTTGGCAGGGTATAAGTCACCCCTCCACTTT
TRBJ1-5,TRBV6-2/TRBV6-3,-,-,CTSSYLRNQPQHF,TGTACCAGCAGTTACTTGCGGAATCAGCCCCAGCATTTT
TRBJ1-3,TRBV5-5,many,-,CASSSGSPGNTIYF,TGTGCCAGCAGCTCAGGTAGTCCTGGAAACACCATATATTTT
TRBJ2-7,TRBV20-1,-,-,CSASLGPRSYEQYF,TGCAGTGCTAGCCTGGGCCCCCGCTCCTACGAGCAGTACTTC